Sequencing of this T cell receptor (beta chain) was carried out in a study of post-analysis software for immune sequencing data. Study observations and caveats: Relative to controls, patients had about 5 TRBV segments at higher frequency, with TRBV5-6, TRBV5-1 and TRBV20-1 among these.

The CDR3 totals 15 residues. V shed 5 bases, J shed 3 bases, and the junction held 3 bases outside the gene matches. The germline CDR1 and CDR2 sequences are SEHNR and FQNEAQ (reference sequence). A remark on this clonotype: Its specificity is not known.

The library was made from cDNA and included unique molecular identifiers. TCRdb called the PCR reads again in MiXCR, with one record for every CDR3 protein. This sample has about 430,000 distinct CDR3 sequences; 30% to 40% occur once, and the top ten carry 6.5% to 8%. The receptor's source is a girl aged 2-9 years with multiple sclerosis. The chain recombines TRBV7-9 with TRBJ2-1; 11 nucleotides agree with TRBD2. The sequenced material came from blood. CDR3 protein: CASSPLAGDYNEQFF. The CDR3 DNA sequence: TGTGCCAGCAGCCCACTAGCGGGAGACTACAATGAGCAGTTCTTC.